A selection of T cell receptor beta chains follows, all from one sample in a study of blood T cell repertoires in COVID-19. Method: immunoSEQ multiplex PCR; TCRdb's copy keeps in-frame clones and lacks some. The table has about 15,000 clones, about 80% seen once. Sample: peripheral blood. These receptors all stem from a man aged 70 or older with active or convalescent COVID-19. Each CDR3 is given with its conserved first and last residue. D genes are given only for firm matches. Where a row states a size, it is once, few, many or the class of an expanded clone; other rows omit it.

v_call: TRBV15; j_call: TRBJ2-3; d_call: TRBD2; clone_size: -; cdr3_aa: CATSRSSGGRVDTQYF; cdr3_nt: TGTGCCACCAGCAGGAGTAGCGGGGGCAGGGTAGATACGCAGTATTTT
v_call: TRBV29-1; j_call: TRBJ1-2; d_call: TRBD1; clone_size: -; cdr3_aa: CSGLSGGYGYTF; cdr3_nt: TGCAGCGGCCTCTCAGGGGGCTATGGCTACACCTTC
v_call: TRBV7-2; j_call: TRBJ2-3; d_call: -; clone_size: few; cdr3_aa: CASSLSGSTDTQYF; cdr3_nt: TGTGCCAGCAGCCTCAGCGGGAGCACAGATACGCAGTATTTT
v_call: TRBV18; j_call: TRBJ1-1; d_call: -; clone_size: once; cdr3_aa: CASSRGGRDTEAFF; cdr3_nt: TGTGCCAGCTCAAGGGGAGGCCGGGACACTGAAGCTTTCTTT
v_call: TRBV7-2; j_call: TRBJ2-7; d_call: TRBD2; clone_size: -; cdr3_aa: CASSLSGGEYGKYF; cdr3_nt: TGTGCCAGCAGCTTATCGGGGGGGGAATACGGGAAGTACTTC
v_call: TRBV7-8; j_call: TRBJ1-1; d_call: -; clone_size: few; cdr3_aa: CASIHLRGGSEAFF; cdr3_nt: TGTGCCAGCATCCACCTCAGGGGAGGGTCTGAAGCTTTCTTT
v_call: TRBV3-1/TRBV3-2; j_call: TRBJ2-5; d_call: TRBD2; clone_size: -; cdr3_aa: CASSPIGGVGTQYF; cdr3_nt: TGTGCCAGCAGCCCCATTGGGGGGGTAGGGACCCAGTACTTC
v_call: TRBV28; j_call: TRBJ2-1; d_call: -; clone_size: -; cdr3_aa: CASSLGWVLPEQFF; cdr3_nt: TGTGCCAGCAGTTTAGGGTGGGTACTACCGGAGCAGTTCTTC
v_call: TRBV2; j_call: TRBJ1-3; d_call: -; clone_size: few; cdr3_aa: CASSSLLTGNTIYF; cdr3_nt: TGTGCCAGCAGTTCCTTACTGACAGGAAACACCATATATTTT
v_call: TRBV3-1/TRBV3-2; j_call: TRBJ2-3; d_call: TRBD2; clone_size: few; cdr3_aa: CASSQVIAGGTDTQYF; cdr3_nt: TGTGCCAGCAGCCAAGTAATAGCGGGAGGTACAGATACGCAGTATTTT
v_call: TRBV3-1/TRBV3-2; j_call: TRBJ1-6; d_call: -; clone_size: -; cdr3_aa: CASSPYPGVGNSPLHF; cdr3_nt: TGTGCCAGCAGCCCCTACCCCGGGGTTGGGAATTCACCCCTCCACTTT
v_call: TRBV28; j_call: TRBJ1-6; d_call: TRBD1; clone_size: -; cdr3_aa: CASSHGQGNNSPLHF; cdr3_nt: TGTGCCAGCAGTCACGGACAGGGAAATAATTCACCCCTCCACTTT
v_call: TRBV7-9; j_call: TRBJ1-4; d_call: -; clone_size: -; cdr3_aa: CASSLGGVWEKLFF; cdr3_nt: TGTGCCAGCAGCTTGGGAGGGGTCTGGGAAAAACTGTTTTTT
v_call: TRBV5-4; j_call: TRBJ1-6; d_call: TRBD1; clone_size: -; cdr3_aa: CASSRGTVVNSPLHF; cdr3_nt: TGTGCCAGCAGCCGGGGGACAGTTGTGAATTCACCCCTCCACTTT
v_call: TRBV4-1; j_call: TRBJ2-2; d_call: TRBD1; clone_size: -; cdr3_aa: CASSHYRGPRTGELFF; cdr3_nt: TGCGCCAGCAGCCATTACAGGGGCCCACGTACCGGGGAGCTGTTTTTT
v_call: TRBV13; j_call: TRBJ2-6; d_call: TRBD2; clone_size: -; cdr3_aa: CASSSGGRTSGANVLTF; cdr3_nt: TGTGCCAGCAGCTCGGGGGGGCGAACCTCTGGGGCCAACGTCCTGACTTTC
v_call: TRBV9; j_call: TRBJ1-3; d_call: -; clone_size: -; cdr3_aa: CASSVEEAASGNTIYF; cdr3_nt: TGTGCCAGCAGCGTAGAGGAGGCGGCCTCTGGAAACACCATATATTTT
v_call: TRBV28; j_call: TRBJ1-5; d_call: TRBD1; clone_size: -; cdr3_aa: CASSLLRTGGSQPQHF; cdr3_nt: TGTGCCAGCAGTTTATTAAGGACAGGGGGATCTCAGCCCCAGCATTTT
v_call: TRBV28; j_call: TRBJ1-5; d_call: TRBD1; clone_size: few; cdr3_aa: CASSDSGTGVSNQPQHF; cdr3_nt: TGTGCCAGCAGTGACTCCGGGACAGGGGTTAGCAATCAGCCCCAGCATTTT
v_call: TRBV6-5; j_call: TRBJ2-3; d_call: -; clone_size: -; cdr3_aa: CASTPSGGPDTQYF; cdr3_nt: TGTGCCAGCACCCCTTCAGGGGGGCCAGATACGCAGTATTTT
v_call: TRBV5-1; j_call: TRBJ1-6; d_call: -; clone_size: -; cdr3_aa: CASSPEEGDSPLHF; cdr3_nt: TGCGCCAGCAGCCCCGAGGAAGGGGATTCACCCCTCCACTTT
v_call: TRBV24-1; j_call: TRBJ2-3; d_call: TRBD2; clone_size: -; cdr3_aa: CATSDPSPGLAGGLDTQYF; cdr3_nt: TGTGCCACCAGTGACCCATCCCCTGGACTAGCGGGAGGGCTAGATACGCAGTATTTT
v_call: TRBV29-1; j_call: TRBJ2-7; d_call: TRBD1; clone_size: -; cdr3_aa: CSATGTGVDEQYF; cdr3_nt: TGCAGCGCCACCGGGACAGGGGTGGACGAGCAGTACTTC
v_call: TRBV27; j_call: TRBJ1-1; d_call: TRBD1; clone_size: -; cdr3_aa: CASSFRGGDTEAFF; cdr3_nt: TGTGCCAGCAGTTTCCGAGGGGGCGACACTGAAGCTTTCTTT
v_call: TRBV6-1; j_call: TRBJ2-1; d_call: TRBD2; clone_size: -; cdr3_aa: CATSGLAGGQQFF; cdr3_nt: TGTGCCACCTCGGGACTAGCGGGGGGTCAACAGTTCTTC
v_call: TRBV11-1; j_call: TRBJ2-3; d_call: -; clone_size: once; cdr3_aa: CASSLEERSTDTQYF; cdr3_nt: TGTGCCAGCAGCTTAGAGGAGCGGAGCACAGATACGCAGTATTTT
v_call: TRBV20-1; j_call: TRBJ2-3; d_call: -; clone_size: -; cdr3_aa: CSASPLATVADTQYF; cdr3_nt: TGCAGTGCTAGTCCCTTAGCGACCGTCGCAGATACGCAGTATTTT
v_call: TRBV5-1; j_call: TRBJ1-2; d_call: -; clone_size: -; cdr3_aa: CASSLRDTSGYTF; cdr3_nt: TGCGCCAGCAGCTTGCGGGACACCTCTGGCTACACCTTC
v_call: TRBV6-6; j_call: TRBJ2-5; d_call: TRBD1; clone_size: -; cdr3_aa: CASSYDSTGGETQYF; cdr3_nt: TGTGCCAGCAGTTACGATTCGACAGGGGGAGAGACCCAGTACTTC
v_call: TRBV19; j_call: TRBJ2-5; d_call: TRBD2; clone_size: once; cdr3_aa: CASRGGDGPQETQYF; cdr3_nt: TGTGCCAGTCGCGGGGGGGACGGTCCCCAAGAGACCCAGTACTTC
v_call: TRBV10-3; j_call: TRBJ1-6; d_call: TRBD1; clone_size: -; cdr3_aa: CAISESRNTGDNSPLHF; cdr3_nt: TGTGCCATCAGTGAGTCGAGAAATACAGGGGATAATTCACCCCTCCACTTT
v_call: TRBV5-1; j_call: TRBJ2-7; d_call: TRBD2; clone_size: few; cdr3_aa: CASSFSGSSYEQYF; cdr3_nt: TGCGCCAGCAGCTTTAGCGGGAGTTCCTACGAGCAGTACTTC
v_call: TRBV9; j_call: TRBJ2-2; d_call: -; clone_size: once; cdr3_aa: CASSVAVTGELFF; cdr3_nt: TGTGCCAGCAGCGTCGCAGTAACCGGGGAGCTGTTTTTT
v_call: TRBV21-1; j_call: TRBJ2-7; d_call: -; clone_size: -; cdr3_aa: CASSVPGQVFDEQYF; cdr3_nt: TGTGCCAGCAGCGTACCGGGACAGGTCTTCGACGAGCAGTACTTC
v_call: TRBV28; j_call: TRBJ2-5; d_call: -; clone_size: -; cdr3_aa: CASSLSGAQETQYF; cdr3_nt: TGTGCCAGCAGTTTATCAGGGGCCCAAGAGACCCAGTACTTC
v_call: TRBV10-3; j_call: TRBJ2-1; d_call: TRBD2; clone_size: -; cdr3_aa: CAISEYGGSNEQFF; cdr3_nt: TGTGCCATCAGTGAGTACGGCGGGAGCAATGAGCAGTTCTTC
v_call: TRBV11-2; j_call: TRBJ2-2; d_call: -; clone_size: -; cdr3_aa: CASSTLRGANTGELFF; cdr3_nt: TGTGCCAGCAGCACCCTGCGGGGAGCGAACACCGGGGAGCTGTTTTTT
v_call: TRBV15; j_call: TRBJ2-1; d_call: -; clone_size: -; cdr3_aa: CATEAGKNNEQFF; cdr3_nt: TGTGCCACCGAGGCTGGTAAAAACAATGAGCAGTTCTTC
v_call: TRBV5-4; j_call: TRBJ2-5; d_call: TRBD1; clone_size: -; cdr3_aa: CASSSGTGPQETQYF; cdr3_nt: TGTGCCAGCAGCTCCGGGACAGGGCCTCAAGAGACCCAGTACTTC
v_call: TRBV19; j_call: TRBJ2-7; d_call: TRBD1; clone_size: -; cdr3_aa: CASSGGTGGHQTPTYEQYF; cdr3_nt: TGTGCCAGTAGTGGAGGGACAGGGGGCCACCAAACCCCAACCTACGAGCAGTACTTC
v_call: TRBV9; j_call: TRBJ2-2; d_call: -; clone_size: once; cdr3_aa: CASSGHSGELFF; cdr3_nt: TGTGCCAGCAGCGGACATTCCGGGGAGCTGTTTTTT
v_call: TRBV30; j_call: TRBJ1-6; d_call: TRBD1; clone_size: -; cdr3_aa: CAWRGQANSPLHF; cdr3_nt: TGTGCCTGGAGGGGACAGGCAAATTCACCCCTCCACTTT
v_call: TRBV7-9; j_call: TRBJ2-1; d_call: -; clone_size: -; cdr3_aa: CASSSTLGLPSSYNEQFF; cdr3_nt: TGTGCCAGCAGCTCGACCCTAGGACTTCCCTCCTCCTACAATGAGCAGTTCTTC
v_call: TRBV28; j_call: TRBJ1-2; d_call: -; clone_size: -; cdr3_aa: CASKPSLDRSANYGYTF; cdr3_nt: TGTGCCAGCAAGCCATCCTTGGACAGAAGCGCTAACTATGGCTACACCTTC
v_call: TRBV6-2/TRBV6-3; j_call: TRBJ2-7; d_call: -; clone_size: -; cdr3_aa: CASTPSGGGPRSYEQYF; cdr3_nt: TGTGCCAGCACCCCTTCAGGCGGGGGCCCACGCTCCTACGAGCAGTACTTC